These 22 T cell receptor beta chains share one sample of origin, sequenced in a study of blood T cell repertoires in COVID-19. Assay used: immunoSEQ multiplex PCR; TCRdb lists only in-frame clones, some missing. The sample contains 150,000 to 200,000 clones, roughly four fifths of which appear only once. The sequencing sample was made of peripheral blood. Receptors were obtained from a human donor in a cohort sampled during active COVID-19.

A single count supports this clone. A read error may be the cause here, since a much bigger clone is one base away. The chain is built from TRBV12-3 or TRBV12-4 and TRBJ1-1; D not resolved. Trimming pared 6 bases from V and 1 base from J, leaving 6 bases between. The CDR3 loop spans 12 amino acids. Here the CDR3 DNA reads TGTGCCAGCAGCCAGTCGAACACTGAAGCTTTCTTT. Its protein is CASSQSNTEAFF.

This clone appeared a few times. The V and J genes are TRBV5-1 and TRBJ2-5; TRBD2 agrees at 7 bases. Trimming at V came to 3 bases and at J to 1 base, leaving 3 bases not matched to a gene. The CDR3 consists of 14 residues. Germline assignment: CDR1 SGHRS and CDR2 YFSETQ. CDR3 loop: CASSSGTTQETQYF. Written as DNA, the CDR3 is TGCGCCAGCAGCTCGGGGACTACCCAAGAGACCCAGTACTTC.

The rearrangement links TRBV7-8 to TRBJ1-6; D gene ambiguous. V shed 2 bases and J shed 0 bases, with 11 bases lying between them. Germline V gives CDR1 SGHVS, CDR2 FQNEAQ. The CDR3 runs 17 residues. In DNA form, the CDR3 reads TGTGCCAGCAGCTTATTCTTGAGGAGCTCCTATAATTCACCCCTCCACTTT. Translated: CASSLFLRSSYNSPLHF.

The chain has TRBV11-2 and TRBJ1-3; D uncertain. The germline V and J ends were trimmed by 1 base and 0 bases, with 4 bases remaining between them. Germline-derived CDR1 and CDR2 are SGHAT and FQNNGV. This CDR3 spans 14 amino acids. This chain's CDR3 is CASSLGSSGNTIYF. CDR3 coding DNA: TGTGCCAGCAGCTTAGGCAGCTCTGGAAACACCATATATTTT.

The chain uses TRBV5-4 and TRBJ2-7; 8 bases agree with TRBD2. The CDR3 has 14 amino acids. Germline loops: CDR1 SGHNT, CDR2 YYREEE (reference sequence). Trimming cost V 4 bases and J 6 bases; bases outside gene matches: 9. The CDR3 DNA reads TGTGCCAGCAGCCCGCGGGGGGTTCGGGCCGAGCAGTACTTC. Its protein is CASSPRGVRAEQYF.

The V and J genes are TRBV5-4 and TRBJ2-7, with TRBD1 matching over 8 bases. Germline-derived CDR1 and CDR2 are SGHNT and YYREEE (reference sequence). This CDR3 is 15 amino acids long. With 0 bases clipped from V and 6 bases from J, the junction kept 8 bases outside the gene matches. The CDR3, as DNA: TGTGCCAGCAGCTTGGGAGGACAGGGTTTCGGCGAGCAGTACTTC. Residues: CASSLGGQGFGEQYF.

The chain carries TRBV2 and TRBJ2-1; TRBD2 aligns across 8 bases. The junction had 11 bases not matched to a gene; V was cut back by 7 bases and J by 6 bases. Germline V gives CDR1 SNHLY, CDR2 FYNNEI. The CDR3 has 15 residues. CDR3 sequence reads: CASKVRGGPLNEQFF. The CDR3 nucleotides read TGTGCCAGCAAGGTCCGCGGGGGGCCCCTCAATGAGCAGTTCTTC. Full variable domain (remainder filled in from reference TRBV2 and TRBJ2-1): EPEVTQTPSHQVTQMGQEVILRCVPISNHLYFYWYRQILGQKVEFLVSFYNNEISEKSEIFDDQFSVERPDGSNFTLKIRSTKLEDSAMYFCASKVRGGPLNEQFFGPGTRLTVL.

CDR3 DNA: TGTGCCAGCAGTTCCCGAGACGGCGGGGGGGCTCGGGAGCAGTACTTC. Translated: CASSSRDGGGAREQYF. This rearrangement joins TRBV27 to TRBJ2-7, with 9 bases identical to TRBD2. The CDR3 sequence is 16 residues long. Germline V gives CDR1 MNHEY, CDR2 SMNVEV (reference sequence). Trimming took 4 bases from V and 7 from J; bases not matched to a gene: 14.

V and J are TRBV6-5 and TRBJ2-7; 8 nucleotides line up with TRBD1. CDR1 and CDR2 from the germline V gene are MNHEY and SVGAGI. The V segment lost 7 bases and the J segment 0 bases; nucleotides outside the gene matches: 8. The CDR3 spans 15 residues. The CDR3: CASIMGQASSYEQYF. In nucleotides, the CDR3 is TGTGCCAGCATTATGGGACAGGCGAGCTCCTACGAGCAGTACTTC.

The V gene is TRBV15, the J gene TRBJ2-5, with D unresolved. Germline lookup yields CDR1 LNHNV and CDR2 YYDKDF (reference sequence). This CDR3 is built from 15 residues. V lost 0 bases, J lost 4 bases, and 12 bases lay in between. CDR3 in amino acids: CATSRDYDSRETQYF. The CDR3 DNA reads TGTGCCACCAGCAGAGATTACGATTCGCGAGAGACCCAGTACTTC. The full variable domain, with the rest looked up from reference TRBV15 and TRBJ2-5, is DAMVIQNPRYQVTQFGKPVTLSCSQTLNHNVMYWYQQKSSQAPKLLFHYYDKDFNNEADTPDNFQSRRPNTSFCFLDIRSPGLGDTAMYLCATSRDYDSRETQYFGPGTRLLVL.

The chain has TRBV19 and TRBJ1-1; TRBD1 matches 9 bases. Per germline, CDR1 LNHDA and CDR2 SQIVND (reference sequence). The ends lost 5 bases at V and 4 bases at J; junction bases unmatched: 8. The CDR3 is 15 residues long. Written as DNA, the CDR3 is TGTGCCAGTAGTCTTCTCGGGACAGGGACCACTGAAGCTTTCTTT. Translation: CASSLLGTGTTEAFF. The whole variable domain, remainder taken from reference TRBV19 and TRBJ1-1, is DGGITQSPKYLFRKEGQNVTLSCEQNLNHDAMYWYRQDPGQGLRLIYYSQIVNDFQKGDIAEGYSVSREKKESFPLTVTSAQKNPTAFYLCASSLLGTGTTEAFFGQGTRLTVV.

For this clone: The same CDR3 can be traced to other DNA sequences in this sample. The V call is TRBV5-6, the J call TRBJ2-7; 7 nucleotides align to TRBD2. The CDR3 length is 14 residues. Looked up from germline, CDR1 is SGHDT and CDR2 is YYEEEE. With V trimmed by 2 bases and J by 2 bases, 4 bases remained unmatched. The CDR3 DNA reads TGTGCCAGCAGCTTCCCAGGACTAGCCTACGAGCAGTACTTC. Protein sequence: CASSFPGLAYEQYF.

This chain links TRBV7-9 with TRBJ1-2; possible D gene TRBD1, 5 bases. CDR1 SEHNR and CDR2 FQNEAQ come from the germline V gene (reference sequence). V lost 4 bases and J lost 5, with 14 bases in between. The CDR3 contains 14 residues. Here the CDR3 reads CASSSNRGTYGYTF. As DNA, the CDR3 is TGTGCCAGCAGCTCAAATCGAGGGACTTATGGCTACACCTTC. The full variable domain, completed using reference TRBV7-9 and TRBJ1-2, is DTGVSQNPRHKITKRGQNVTFRCDPISEHNRLYWYRQTLGQGPEFLTYFQNEAQLEKSRLLSDRFSAERPKGSFSTLEIQRTEQGDSAMYLCASSSNRGTYGYTFGSGTRLTVV.

Here the CDR3 reads CASSMQSLGSPLHF. The CDR3 DNA sequence: TGTGCCAGTAGTATGCAAAGTTTGGGCTCACCCCTCCACTTT. V gene TRBV19 combines with J gene TRBJ1-6, with D uncertain. There are 14 residues in the CDR3. Germline CDR1 and CDR2: LNHDA and SQIVND (reference sequence). Trimming removed 3 bases from V and 10 bases from J, with 13 bases in between.

This clone was seen a single time. The V and J genes are TRBV9 and TRBJ1-4; possible D gene TRBD1, 6 bases. The V and J ends lost 0 bases and 3 bases respectively, with 15 bases between them. CDR3 length: 17 amino acids. CDR1 and CDR2 (germline): SGDLS, YYNGEE. The CDR3 loop reads CASSVGGGAAANEKLFF. The DNA of the CDR3 is TGTGCCAGCAGCGTAGGTGGGGGCGCAGCGGCTAATGAAAAACTGTTTTTT.

The CDR3: CASSQEAGGVTGELFF. CDR3 DNA: TGTGCCAGCAGCCAAGAAGCGGGGGGAGTCACCGGGGAGCTGTTTTTT. This chain links TRBV3-1 (or the pseudogene TRBV3-2) with TRBJ2-2, with 9 bases identical to TRBD2. After removal of 0 bases from V and 4 bases from J, the junction contained 3 bases not matched to a gene. Germline CDR1 reads LGHDT; CDR2 reads YNNKEL (reference sequence). This CDR3 has 16 amino acids.

The genes are TRBV7-2 and TRBJ2-4, with 12 positions matching TRBD2. The V and J ends lost 1 base and 5 bases, in that order; junction bases with no gene match: 6. The CDR3 is made up of 17 amino acids. CDR1 is SGHTA, CDR2 FQGNSA, per germline. The CDR3 sequence is CASSLGLAGGPQNIQYF. DNA of the CDR3: TGTGCCAGCAGCTTAGGGCTAGCGGGAGGGCCCCAAAACATTCAGTACTTC.

This clone appeared many times. This chain links TRBV7-9 with TRBJ1-2; D remains ambiguous. This CDR3 spans 14 amino acids. The V end lost 2 bases, the J end lost 5 bases, and 12 bases lay between the germline ends. Germline loops: CDR1 SEHNR, CDR2 FQNEAQ (reference sequence). As DNA, the CDR3 is TGTGCCAGCAGCTTACCGGGGTGGGAATATGGCTACACCTTC. The encoded protein is CASSLPGWEYGYTF. The full variable domain, its missing parts supplied by reference TRBV7-9 and TRBJ1-2, is DTGVSQNPRHKITKRGQNVTFRCDPISEHNRLYWYRQTLGQGPEFLTYFQNEAQLEKSRLLSDRFSAERPKGSFSTLEIQRTEQGDSAMYLCASSLPGWEYGYTFGSGTRLTVV.

This chain joins TRBV18 and TRBJ1-5; 7 bases agree with TRBD1. Per germline, CDR1 KGHSH and CDR2 LQKENI. Trimming cost V 3 bases and J 1 base; bases outside gene matches: 9. The CDR3 length is 17 residues. The CDR3 sequence is CASSPAQGKTSNQPQHF. CDR3 in DNA: TGTGCCAGCTCACCGGCACAGGGGAAGACCAGCAATCAGCCCCAGCATTTT.

This clone was recorded a few times. The chain has TRBV28 and TRBJ2-1; 11 nucleotides agree with TRBD1. The CDR3 has 16 residues. The V gene's germline CDR1 is MDHEN and CDR2 SYDVKM. With V trimmed by 5 bases and J by 10 bases, 13 bases remained unmatched. Written as DNA, the CDR3 is TGTGCCAGCAGTCCTCCCGGGACAGGGGGTCGGGGGGAGCAGTTCTTC. Residues: CASSPPGTGGRGEQFF.

This clone was observed a single time. The chain carries TRBV28 and TRBJ2-2, with TRBD1 identical over 9 bases. From germline, CDR1 is MDHEN and CDR2 SYDVKM. The CDR3 sequence is 14 residues long. V was clipped by 8 bases and J by 4 bases; unmatched bases: 5. CDR3 bases: TGTGCCAGCGGGGCACAGGGGGCCACCGGGGAGCTGTTTTTT. This encodes CASGAQGATGELFF.

On this clone itself: An end of the junction does not agree with germline; a read error may underlie this. The chain couples TRBV11-3 to TRBJ1-5; 9 bases line up with TRBD1. The germline CDR1 and CDR2 sequences are SGHNT and YENEEA. This CDR3 contains 17 residues. Written as DNA, the CDR3 is TGTGCCAGCAGCCTAGATCTACCGGACAGGGGAGGTCAGCCCCAGCATTTT. Translated: CASSLDLPDRGGQPQHF.